The present entry profiles one T cell receptor beta chain with its context. Its antigen is unknown. The entry originates in a study of T cells after yellow fever vaccination. Overall study results and limits: Just a small share of clonotypes turned up in the CD4 compartment as well as the CD8 compartment. Reappearing after the booster were most of the clones from primary vaccination (roughly 95% CD4, approximately 85% CD8).

The CDR3 consists of 12 residues. V lost 4 bases to trimming and J lost 2 bases, with 9 bases between them. Germline V lookup: CDR1 SQVTM, CDR2 ANQGSEA. Researchers made TCR cDNA using 5'RACE template switching, and this step added a universal primer site and UMIs. One entry per CDR3 protein, called by TCRdb with MiXCR from the 5' RACE reads. The table records approximately 550,000 distinct CDR3 sequences, 15% to 20% of them present only once. The clonotype was recovered from a man under 40 who received the YFV17D yellow fever vaccine. The rearrangement uses TRBV29-1 and TRBJ2-7, with no clear D. Sequencing used PBMCs, obtained 15 days after the yellow fever booster vaccination. The CDR3 loop reads CSVAVKAYEQYF. The DNA of the CDR3 is TGCAGCGTTGCCGTGAAGGCCTACGAGCAGTACTTC.